This TCR beta chain comes out of a study of blood T cell repertoires in COVID-19. This clone was observed a few times. The table came from immunoSEQ multiplex PCR; TCRdb's copy has only in-frame clones and leaves some out. The sample carries over 200,000 clones, just over 85% recorded once. The CDR3 covers 13 residues. Germline V lookup: CDR1 LGHDT, CDR2 YNNKEL (reference sequence). V dropped 4 bases and J dropped 4 bases, with 9 bases sitting between them. V and J are TRBV3-1 (or the pseudogene TRBV3-2) and TRBJ2-3; perhaps TRBD2 as D (6 bases). The sequence came from a man aged 18 to 30 who had recovered from COVID-19. Sequencing input: PBMCs or T cells enriched from blood (not recorded which). CDR3 protein: CASSPSGADTQYF. CDR3 DNA: TGTGCCAGCAGCCCCTCGGGGGCAGATACGCAGTATTTT.